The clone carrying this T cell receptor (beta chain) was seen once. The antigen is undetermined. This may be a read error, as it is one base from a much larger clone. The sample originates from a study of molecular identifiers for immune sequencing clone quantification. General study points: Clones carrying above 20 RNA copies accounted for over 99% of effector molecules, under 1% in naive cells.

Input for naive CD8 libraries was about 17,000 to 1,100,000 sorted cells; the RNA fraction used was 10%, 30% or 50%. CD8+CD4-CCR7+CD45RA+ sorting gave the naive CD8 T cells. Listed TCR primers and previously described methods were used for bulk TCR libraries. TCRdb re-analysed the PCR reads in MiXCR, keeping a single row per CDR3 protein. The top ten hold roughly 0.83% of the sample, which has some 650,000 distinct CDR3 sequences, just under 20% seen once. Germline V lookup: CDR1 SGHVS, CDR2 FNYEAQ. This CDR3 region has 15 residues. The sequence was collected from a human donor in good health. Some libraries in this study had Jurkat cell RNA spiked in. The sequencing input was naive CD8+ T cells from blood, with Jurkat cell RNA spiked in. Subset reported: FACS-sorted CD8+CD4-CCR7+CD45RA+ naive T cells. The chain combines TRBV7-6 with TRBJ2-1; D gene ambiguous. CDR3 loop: CASSLSWASYNEQSF. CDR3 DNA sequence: TGTGCCAGCAGCTTATCTTGGGCCTCCTACAATGAGCAGTCCTTC.